This T cell receptor (beta chain) was found in a study of blood T cell repertoires in COVID-19. About the study: Samples taken during acute and convalescent COVID-19 were collected in the United States, Italy and Spain. PBMCs, B-cell-depleted T cells, or T cells provided the cDNA or gDNA that made up the material.

In the authors' workflow: Amplification with reference gene primers provided the estimates of nucleated cell counts. Measured with immunoSEQ multiplex PCR; TCRdb has only the in-frame clones, and not every one. V, J and clone size derive from that table, while D and trimming were established from the DNA sequence. Found here are some 200,000 clones, 60% to 85% of them singletons; the top ten hold 7.2%. Germline values: CDR1 SGDLS, CDR2 YYNGEE. The CDR3 is 16 amino acids. Trimming pared 6 bases from V and 3 bases from J, leaving 21 bases between. Sequencing was carried out using peripheral blood. V usage is TRBV9 and J usage is TRBJ1-1, with D maybe TRBD1 (6 bases). The source is a woman in her 70s with acute or convalescent COVID-19. The CDR3 DNA sequence: TGTGCCAGCACCTCCACGGCAGGGGTTGGGGACACTGAAGCTTTCTTT. It yields the protein CASTSTAGVGDTEAFF.